This T cell receptor (beta chain) was documented in a study of T cells after yellow fever vaccination. Whole-study context: Fractions of limited cellularity were prepared by means of SMART-Seq v4 Ultra Low Input.

Deletions cut 1 base from V and 12 bases from J, with 16 bases between. Germline-derived CDR1 and CDR2 are SGHTA and FQGNSA. The length of the CDR3 is 14 residues. A universal primer site and UMIs were added as TCR cDNA was made by 5'RACE template switching. TCRdb reprocessed the 5' RACE reads via MiXCR and lists one record per CDR3 protein. The sample yields a few hundred thousand distinct CDR3 sequences, about 9.5% seen once. General study findings and limits: Reappearance after the booster was seen for most primary-vaccination clones, at more than 95% CD4 and roughly 90% CD8. Only a small proportion of the clonotypes turned up in both the CD4 and the CD8 compartments, likely arising from convergent recombination.

In this sample, this clonotype turned up many times. Its target is unknown. The sequence derives from a man in his late teens or twenties who received the YFV17D yellow fever vaccine. V gene TRBV7-2 combines with J gene TRBJ2-1; possibly TRBD1 for D (5 bases). The specimen was PBMCs, collected on the day of the first yellow fever vaccination. CDR3 in DNA: TGTGCCAGCAGCTTAGAACAGGCCTTACGGGTGCAGTTCTTC. It codes for CASSLEQALRVQFF.